This T cell receptor beta chain was sequenced during a study of regulatory T cells in long-lasting Graves disease. Notes on the study in general: The work looked only at peripheral blood and did not look at thyroid tissue. TRBV28, TRBJ1-2 and TRBJ2-5 were segments that persistent disease favored. TCR diversity was lower in persistent Graves' patients than in newly diagnosed ones.

This clonotype showed up many times. Antigen: not known. HTBI primers from iRepertoire and Arm-PCR of CDR3 regions yielded the TCR beta libraries. TCRdb reprocessed the multiplex PCR reads via MiXCR and lists one record per CDR3 protein. The sample holds 430,000 or so distinct CDR3 sequences, about 21% seen once. CDR3 length: 15 amino acids. Per germline, CDR1 MDHEN and CDR2 SYDVKM. The V segment lost 4 bases and the J segment 6 bases; nucleotides outside the gene matches: 8. Indicated time point: persistent/refractory GD, antithyroid drugs over 5 years with positive TRAb. TCR sequences were obtained from RNA taken from PBMCs.

The sequence was collected from a female donor with Graves disease. This chain joins TRBV28 and TRBJ2-7, with 11 bases matching TRBD1. The specimen was peripheral blood mononuclear cells (PBMCs), collected when the disease was refractory, from a patient treated with antithyroid drugs. The CDR3 loop reads CASSSHPGTGGEQYF. The CDR3 DNA sequence: TGTGCCAGCAGTTCCCACCCTGGGACAGGGGGCGAGCAGTACTTC.